A single sample is the source of the 3 T cell receptor beta chains below, sequenced in a study of blood T cells in healthy people across ages (dated by TCRdb to about 2015). Library preparation was by 5' RACE. The second PCR ran for about 7 to 11 cycles and used a J-beta primer mix along with a sample-barcoded 5' primer. TCRdb redid the processing of the public reads, applying fastp at Q25 and MiXCR, and retained in-frame beta chains. Rows merge per CDR3 protein into single entries with the most common DNA and genes. This sample gives roughly 1.9 million distinct CDR3 sequences in total; 30% to 40% of them show up just once. 23% of the sample lies in the top ten. The sample consisted of blood. These receptors were obtained from a human donor in good health.

The count of this clonotype is one. The junction departs from the called germline gene at one end, perhaps through a read error. The chain joins TRBV29-1 to TRBJ2-3; D could derive from TRBD1 or TRBD2 (6 bases each). The CDR3 sequence is 13 residues long. CDR1 is SQVTM, CDR2 ANQGSEA, per germline. The CDR3 loop reads CGVEGGITDTQYF. The CDR3, as DNA: TGCGGCGTCGAGGGGGGTATCACAGATACGCAGTATTTT.

V usage is TRBV12-3 or TRBV12-4 and J usage is TRBJ2-3, with TRBD1 as a possible D gene (6 bases). Trimming pared 1 base from V and 14 bases from J, leaving 13 bases between. The CDR3 spans 12 residues. CDR3 nucleotide sequence: TGTGCCAGCAGTTTAGGGGCAGGGGTTTCGTATTTT. Translating gives CASSLGAGVSYF.

This clonotype was recorded once. This rearrangement joins TRBV21-1 to TRBJ2-7. TRBV21-1 is listed as a pseudogene. The CDR3 consists of 13 residues. The CDR3 is CASSNAGSYEQYF. Written as DNA, the CDR3 is TGTGCCAGCAGCAATGCAGGGTCCTACGAGCAGTACTTC.